These T cell receptor beta chains were read from a single sample in a study of vaccination and CD4 T cells after COVID-19. TCRdb used MiXCR to reprocess the PCR reads, holding one entry per CDR3 protein. This sample has 7,000 to 9,000 distinct CDR3 sequences, with less than 50% found just once. No antigen has been identified for these receptors. The source material was CD4+ T cells from blood, cultured in vitro. Receptors originate from a human donor in good health. Both conserved end residues are trimmed from each CDR3.

v_call cdr3_aa
TRBV11-2 ASSPRLGTGTSGKRVAQY
TRBV19 ASRGGYYEQY
TRBV6-1 ASSEATSDNEQF
TRBV7-2 ASSLGQGGYEQY
TRBV7-9 ASSRNYEQY
TRBV20-1 SARRGSGRYEQY
TRBV6-4 ASRLNELAGGDEQF
TRBV27 ASSRSLAVMETQY
TRBV4-2 ASSQEGGQGDEKLF
TRBV7-9 ASSPDRVYNEQF
TRBV28 ASGSLSRDRGRRETQY
TRBV20-1 SARRRRDISRGLNQPQH
TRBV10-3 AIDGQNYGYT
TRBV15 ATSRAPMTEQF
TRBV27 ATGRKGPWTEAF
TRBV30 AWSHLVGTGTPT
TRBV20-1 SARDWQRKFGETQY
TRBV5-4 ASSGVAGNTIY
TRBV20-1 SAIRDRGNQPQH
TRBV6-5 ASSYKGGMNTEAF
TRBV6-1 ASRIQGRAFTDTQY
TRBV12-3/TRBV12-4 ASSLKGQPQH
TRBV21-1 ASSKPGWPPGANVLT
TRBV4-2 ASSQEGGAFYEQY
TRBV6-2/TRBV6-3 ATYRQGATGELF
TRBV5-4 ASSLGEGRETQY